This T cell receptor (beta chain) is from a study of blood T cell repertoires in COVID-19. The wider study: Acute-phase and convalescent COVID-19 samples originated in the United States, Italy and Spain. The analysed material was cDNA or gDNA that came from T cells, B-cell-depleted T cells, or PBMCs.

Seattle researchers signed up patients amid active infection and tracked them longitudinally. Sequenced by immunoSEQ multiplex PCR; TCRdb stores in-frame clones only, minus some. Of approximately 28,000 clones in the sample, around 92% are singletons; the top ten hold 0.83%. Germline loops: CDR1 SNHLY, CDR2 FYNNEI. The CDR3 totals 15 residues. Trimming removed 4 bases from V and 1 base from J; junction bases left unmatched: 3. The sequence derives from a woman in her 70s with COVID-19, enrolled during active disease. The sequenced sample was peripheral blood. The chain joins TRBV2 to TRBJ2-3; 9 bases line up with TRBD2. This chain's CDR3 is CASSVERGGTDTQYF. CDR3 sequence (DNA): TGTGCCAGCAGTGTTGAGCGGGGGGGCACAGATACGCAGTATTTT. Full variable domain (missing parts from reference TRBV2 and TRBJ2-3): EPEVTQTPSHQVTQMGQEVILRCVPISNHLYFYWYRQILGQKVEFLVSFYNNEISEKSEIFDDQFSVERPDGSNFTLKIRSTKLEDSAMYFCASSVERGGTDTQYFGPGTRLTVL.